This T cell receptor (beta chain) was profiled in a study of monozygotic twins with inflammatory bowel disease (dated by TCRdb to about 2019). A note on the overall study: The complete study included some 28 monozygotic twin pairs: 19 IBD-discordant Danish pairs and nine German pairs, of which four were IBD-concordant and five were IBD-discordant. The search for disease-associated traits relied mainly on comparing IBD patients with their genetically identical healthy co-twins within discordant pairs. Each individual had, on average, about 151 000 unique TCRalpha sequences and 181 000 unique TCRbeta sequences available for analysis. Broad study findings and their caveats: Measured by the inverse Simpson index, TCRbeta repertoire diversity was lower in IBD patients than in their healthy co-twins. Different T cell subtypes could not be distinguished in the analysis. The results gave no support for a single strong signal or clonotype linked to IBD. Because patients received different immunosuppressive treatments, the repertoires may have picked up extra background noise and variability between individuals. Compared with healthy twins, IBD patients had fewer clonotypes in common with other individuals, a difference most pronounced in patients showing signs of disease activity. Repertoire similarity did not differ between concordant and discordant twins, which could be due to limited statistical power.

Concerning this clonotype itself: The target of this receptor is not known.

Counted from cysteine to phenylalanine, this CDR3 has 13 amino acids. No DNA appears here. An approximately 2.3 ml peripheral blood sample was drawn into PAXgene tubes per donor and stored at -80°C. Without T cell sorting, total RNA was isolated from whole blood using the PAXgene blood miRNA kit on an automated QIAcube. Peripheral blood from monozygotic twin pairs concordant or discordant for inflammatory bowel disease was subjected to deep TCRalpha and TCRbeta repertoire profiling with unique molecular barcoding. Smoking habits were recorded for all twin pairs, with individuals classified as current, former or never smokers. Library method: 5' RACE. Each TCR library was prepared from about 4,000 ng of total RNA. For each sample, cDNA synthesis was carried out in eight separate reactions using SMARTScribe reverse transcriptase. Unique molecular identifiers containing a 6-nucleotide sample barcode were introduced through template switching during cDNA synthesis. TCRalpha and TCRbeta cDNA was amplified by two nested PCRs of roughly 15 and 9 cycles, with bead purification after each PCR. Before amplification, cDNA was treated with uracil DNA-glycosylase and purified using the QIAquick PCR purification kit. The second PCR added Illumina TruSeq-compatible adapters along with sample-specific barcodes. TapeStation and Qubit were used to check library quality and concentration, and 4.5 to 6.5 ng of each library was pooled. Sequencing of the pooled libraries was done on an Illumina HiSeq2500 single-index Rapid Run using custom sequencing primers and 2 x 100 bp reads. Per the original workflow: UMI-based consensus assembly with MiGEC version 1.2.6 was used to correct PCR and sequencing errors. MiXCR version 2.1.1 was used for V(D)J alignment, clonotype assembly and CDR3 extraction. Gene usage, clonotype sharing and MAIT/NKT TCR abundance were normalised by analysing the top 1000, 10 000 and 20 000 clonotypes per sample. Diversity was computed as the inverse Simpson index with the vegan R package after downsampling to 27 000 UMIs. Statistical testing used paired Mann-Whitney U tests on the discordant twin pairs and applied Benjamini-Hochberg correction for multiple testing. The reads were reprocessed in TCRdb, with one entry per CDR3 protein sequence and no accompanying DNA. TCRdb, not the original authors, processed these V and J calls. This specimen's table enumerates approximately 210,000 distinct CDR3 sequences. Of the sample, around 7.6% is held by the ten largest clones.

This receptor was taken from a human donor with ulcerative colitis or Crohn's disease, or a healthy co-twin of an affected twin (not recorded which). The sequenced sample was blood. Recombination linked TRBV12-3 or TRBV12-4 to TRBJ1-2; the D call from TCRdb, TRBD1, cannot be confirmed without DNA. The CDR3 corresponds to CASSPTGGYGYTF.